Sequencing of this T cell receptor beta chain was carried out in a study of T-cell reconstitution after alpha-beta-depleted transplantation in children. From germline, CDR1 is WNHNN and CDR2 SYGVQD (reference sequence). The CDR3 is 13 amino acids. The V end was cut by 5 bases, the J end by 4 bases, with 11 bases between. General observations from the study: Elevated TCRbeta diversity at day 60 was traced, in some patients, to surviving recipient T cells and thymic progenitors. Approximately two months post-transplant, alpha-beta T cells reportedly originated from several hundred expanded graft clones. When one year had passed after transplant, most T-cell counts and diversity came from newly produced T cells.

This clonotype was counted between two and nine times. What it binds is not known. Unique molecular identifiers featured in how the TCRbeta library was prepared. TCRdb reprocessed the PCR reads via MiXCR and lists one record per CDR3 protein. This table has 250,000 or so distinct CDR3 sequences, roughly 7.7% appearing once. The input for sequencing was PBMCs, mostly from graft donor cells, taken 180 days after TCRalphabeta/CD19-depleted stem cell transplant. The receptor's source is a male patient younger than 18 who had a stem cell transplant for acute lymphoblastic leukemia, so the T cells may come from the graft donor. The chain is built from TRBV10-1 and TRBJ2-5; D is unresolved. DNA for the CDR3: TGCGCCAGCAGTCGACTGCCCTCAGAGACCCAGTACTTC. This codes for CASSRLPSETQYF.